Given below is one TCR beta chain in context. This sample is drawn from a study of blood T cell repertoires in COVID-19. Across the study: COVID-19 samples collected from the United States, Italy and Spain covered acute and convalescent phases.

Clones were read by immunoSEQ multiplex PCR, and TCRdb kept only the in-frame ones, dropping some. The sample records about 320,000 clones, 70% to 90% being singletons. The CDR3 spans 14 residues. Looked up from germline, CDR1 is SGHDN and CDR2 is FVKESK. Trimming shortened V by 2 bases and J by 4 bases, and 11 bases separated the two germline ends. Patients from Seattle were sampled longitudinally, starting during active infection. This chain links TRBV14 with TRBJ1-2; D is uncertain. The origin of this receptor is a woman younger than 45 with COVID-19, enrolled during active disease. The material sequenced was peripheral blood. The CDR3 nucleotides read TGTGCCAGCAGCCAACAAAGAGGGAGCTATGGCTACACCTTC. It yields the protein CASSQQRGSYGYTF.